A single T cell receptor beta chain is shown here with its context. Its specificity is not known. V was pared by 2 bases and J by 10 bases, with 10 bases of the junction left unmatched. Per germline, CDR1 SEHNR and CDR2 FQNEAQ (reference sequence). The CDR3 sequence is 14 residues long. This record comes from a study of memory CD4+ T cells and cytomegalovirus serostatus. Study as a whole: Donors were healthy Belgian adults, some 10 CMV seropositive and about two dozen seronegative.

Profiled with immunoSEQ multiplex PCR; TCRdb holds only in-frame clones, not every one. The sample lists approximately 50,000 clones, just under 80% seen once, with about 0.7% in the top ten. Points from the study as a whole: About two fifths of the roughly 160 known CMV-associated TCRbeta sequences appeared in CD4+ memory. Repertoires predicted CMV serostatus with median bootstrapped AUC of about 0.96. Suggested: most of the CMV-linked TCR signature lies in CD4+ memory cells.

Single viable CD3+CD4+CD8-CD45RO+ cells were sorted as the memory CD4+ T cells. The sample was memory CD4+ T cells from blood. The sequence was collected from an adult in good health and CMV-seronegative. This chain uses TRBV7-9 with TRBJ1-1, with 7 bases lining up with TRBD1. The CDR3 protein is CASSLYNRGRGAFF. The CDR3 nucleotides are TGTGCCAGCAGCTTATACAACAGGGGCCGGGGAGCTTTCTTT.